What follows are 16 T cell receptor beta chains derived from one specimen sequenced in a study of shared clonotypes between healthy human individuals. TCRdb keeps only in-frame clones here, not all; method: immunoSEQ multiplex PCR. Altogether hundreds of thousands of clones are present, roughly 83% being singletons, with the ten largest covering about 13%. What was sequenced was PBMCs. These receptors were obtained from a woman aged 40 to 50 in good health. Some clones in this sample may be carry-over from other donors' samples.

This clone was seen just once. The chain joins TRBV6-1 to TRBJ2-3; D not certain. V dropped 4 bases and J dropped 4 bases, with 12 bases sitting between them. The CDR3 totals 14 residues. Germline loops: CDR1 MNHNS, CDR2 SASEGT. The CDR3 coding sequence is TGTGCCAGCAGTGCGGGCCCAGGTTCAGATACGCAGTATTTT. This sequence encodes CASSAGPGSDTQYF.

This clone has more than one count but fewer than ten. The rearrangement links TRBV5-5 to TRBJ2-1; no clear D. V gave up 0 bases and J gave up 12 bases, with 13 bases separating them. Per the germline V gene, CDR1 is SGHKS and CDR2 is YYEKEE (reference sequence). This CDR3 spans 13 amino acids. The CDR3 DNA is TGTGCCAGCAGCTTGGCCGGAACGAACGTGCAGTTCTTC. Translation gives CASSLAGTNVQFF.

This clone appeared a few times. The rearrangement links TRBV10-2 to TRBJ1-5, with unresolved D. The germline CDR1 and CDR2 sequences are WSHSY and SAAADI. CDR3 length equals 14 residues. Trimming took off 7 bases at V and 0 bases at J, with 10 bases between the two ends. This chain's CDR3 is CASTDGYSNQPQHF. For the CDR3, the DNA is TGCGCCAGCACGGACGGATATAGCAATCAGCCCCAGCATTTT.

CDR3 amino acids: CASSPDQAGYGYTF. Written as DNA, the CDR3 is TGTGCCAGCAGCCCAGATCAGGCGGGCTATGGCTACACCTTC. The V call is TRBV7-2, the J call TRBJ1-2; unclear D gene. The germline V gene has CDR1 SGHTA and CDR2 FQGNSA. Deletions cut 5 bases from V and 4 bases from J, with 14 bases between. The CDR3 totals 14 residues.

This clone was seen only a few times. This chain joins TRBV30 and TRBJ2-7; TRBD1 or TRBD2 may be the D gene (5 bases each). V gave up 4 bases and J gave up 4 bases, with 14 bases separating them. Germline V gene sequence: CDR1 GTSNPN, CDR2 SVGIG (reference sequence). The CDR3 is 13 amino acids. The CDR3 nucleotides are TGTGCCTGGAACACGGGGACGCCTTACGAGCAGTACTTC. This codes for CAWNTGTPYEQYF.

This clone was observed once. A clone one base away is much larger, so this may be a read error. CDR3 in DNA: TGCACCAGCAGCTTCGACAGGGTCTACGAGCAGTACTTC. Encoded protein: CTSSFDRVYEQYF. J is TRBJ2-7 and V is TRBV5-1, with TRBD1 identical over 7 bases. Germline CDR1 SGHRS, CDR2 YFSETQ. The CDR3 totals 13 residues.

In the case of this clone: This clone may be a read error of a much larger clone one base away. CDR3 protein: CASSSGGDSYEQYF. Written as DNA, the CDR3 is TGTGCCAGCAGCTCAGGCGGGGACTCCTACGAGCAGTACTTC. The chain carries TRBV7-2 and TRBJ2-5; D may be TRBD2 (6 bases). Near its end, the DNA agrees better with TRBJ2-7, so the J call may be wrong. The CDR3 totals 14 residues. Germline V lookup: CDR1 SGHTA, CDR2 FQGNSA.

This clone was observed a handful of times. CDR3 sequence: CASSLAWGAKNIQYF. The CDR3 region has the DNA TGTGCCAGCAGTTTGGCCTGGGGGGCCAAAAACATTCAGTACTTC. The V gene is TRBV28, the J gene TRBJ2-4; D might be TRBD1 or TRBD2, each matching 5 bases. The CDR3 is 15 residues long. Germline V gene sequence: CDR1 MDHEN, CDR2 SYDVKM. The V gene lost 3 bases and the J gene lost 1 base, with 10 bases spanning the gap.

This clone came up a few times. This rearrangement joins TRBV5-1 to TRBJ2-1; TRBD2 aligns across 7 bases. CDR3 length: 18 residues. The ends lost 4 bases at V and 7 bases at J; junction bases unmatched: 20. Germline V CDR1 and CDR2: SGHRS, YFSETQ. Written as DNA, the CDR3 is TGCGCCAGCAGCCCCTCACCCTTGGGGGGGGTAACGCGGAATGAGCAGTTCTTC. This codes for CASSPSPLGGVTRNEQFF.

This clone was detected only once. The chain has TRBV11-2 and TRBJ2-1; the match to TRBD1 covers 10 bases. CDR3 size: 13 residues. CDR1 and CDR2 from the germline V gene are SGHAT and FQNNGV. With 9 bases clipped from V and 8 bases from J, the junction kept 7 bases outside the gene matches. CDR3 nucleotide sequence: TGTGCCAGTATGACGACAGGGGGCCATGAGCAGTTCTTC. Amino acids: CASMTTGGHEQFF.

The J gene is TRBJ1-4, the V gene TRBV5-1, with TRBD1 matching over 9 bases. Losses at the gene ends were 4 bases for V and 2 bases for J; bases not matched to a gene: 3. Germline V gives CDR1 SGHRS, CDR2 YFSETQ. This CDR3 region has 15 residues. In nucleotides, the CDR3 is TGCGCCAGCAGCGGGGACAGGGCGACTAATGAAAAACTGTTTTTT. It encodes CASSGDRATNEKLFF.

This chain joins TRBV28 and TRBJ1-2; a possible D gene is TRBD1 (6 bases). Looked up from germline, CDR1 is MDHEN and CDR2 is SYDVKM. The germline V and J ends were trimmed by 5 bases and 8 bases, with 15 bases remaining between them. This CDR3 has 13 residues. The CDR3 nucleotides are TGTGCCAGCAGTCGCAGGGGCCCGGTCGGCTACACCTTC. Encoded protein: CASSRRGPVGYTF.

The V and J genes are TRBV5-5 and TRBJ1-1, with D uncertain. Germline V gene sequence: CDR1 SGHKS, CDR2 YYEKEE (reference sequence). Between the trimmed V and J ends, which lost 2 bases and 1 base, there was a span of 9 bases. The CDR3 runs to 14 residues. The CDR3 DNA is TGTGCCAGCAGCTTTGGATGGGCGAACACTGAAGCTTTCTTT. Translation gives CASSFGWANTEAFF.

The rearrangement joins TRBV19 to TRBJ2-3; 8 bases agree with TRBD1. The V and J ends lost 10 bases and 2 bases, in that order; junction bases with no gene match: 8. This CDR3 comprises 14 residues. Germline V CDR1 and CDR2: LNHDA, SQIVND (reference sequence). The CDR3 region is CATGDRGVTDTQYF. CDR3 coding DNA: TGTGCCACCGGCGACAGGGGTGTCACAGATACGCAGTATTTT. Drawing the rest from reference TRBV19 and TRBJ2-3, the complete variable domain is DGGITQSPKYLFRKEGQNVTLSCEQNLNHDAMYWYRQDPGQGLRLIYYSQIVNDFQKGDIAEGYSVSREKKESFPLTVTSAQKNPTAFYLCATGDRGVTDTQYFGPGTRLTVL.

The V call is TRBV10-1, the J call TRBJ1-3; D gene uncertain. This CDR3 comprises 14 residues. Germline V CDR1 and CDR2: WNHNN, SYGVQD (reference sequence). Trimming stripped 0 bases from V and 4 bases from J, with 7 bases between. CDR3 residues: CASSESGRGNTIYF. CDR3 in DNA: TGCGCCAGCAGTGAGTCGGGCAGAGGAAACACCATATATTTT.

The gene calls are TRBV29-1 and TRBJ2-1; 9 bases are shared with TRBD1. Losses at the gene ends were 7 bases for V and 5 bases for J; bases not matched to a gene: 6. The CDR3 consists of 13 residues. CDR1 is SQVTM, CDR2 ANQGSEA, per germline. DNA of the CDR3: TGCAGCGCCTCCGGGACAGGGAACAATGAGCAGTTCTTC. Amino acids: CSASGTGNNEQFF.